The 18 T cell receptor beta chains below all came from one sample that was sequenced in a study of prognosis after radiotherapy for stage I lung cancer. Researchers used two-round multiplex PCR to amplify TCR beta CDR3 starting from genomic DNA. Initially, in first-round PCR, primers specific to each TRBV and TRBJ gene were used. TCRdb re-analysed the multiplex PCR reads in MiXCR, keeping a single row per CDR3 protein. The data contain over 15,000 distinct CDR3 sequences, roughly 30% of them singletons. The source was PBMCs, collected before or after stereotactic body radiation therapy (not recorded which). The receptors were sampled from a donor over 45 with non-small cell lung cancer.

This clonotype was recorded at least ten times. The chain recombines TRBV4-3 with TRBJ1-2; D perhaps matches TRBD1 (5 bases). V lost 0 bases, J lost 1 base, and 18 bases lay in between. Germline V gene data show CDR1 as LGHNA and CDR2 as YSLEER. This CDR3 is built from 18 residues. Here the CDR3 reads CASSQDLNRWMNNYGYTF. The CDR3 bases are TGCGCCAGCAGCCAAGATTTAAACAGGTGGATGAATAACTATGGCTACACCTTC.

This clonotype is categorized as large. The V gene is TRBV4-1, the J gene TRBJ1-5; D possibly corresponds to TRBD1 (6 bases). V lost 5 bases to trimming and J lost 3 bases, with 14 bases between them. Germline assignment: CDR1 MGHRA and CDR2 YSYEKL. The CDR3 totals 15 residues. The CDR3 loop is CASSFRDNNNQPQHF. DNA of the CDR3: TGCGCCAGCAGCTTCCGGGACAACAACAATCAGCCCCAGCATTTT.

The V and J genes are TRBV2 and TRBJ2-3, with a possible D match to TRBD2 (6 bases). CDR1 SNHLY and CDR2 FYNNEI come from the germline V gene. The CDR3 extends over 15 amino acids. Trimming removed 7 bases from V and 6 bases from J, with 20 bases in between. In nucleotides, the CDR3 is TGTGCCAGCATCCCGGACAAGAACCGGGGGGATACGCAGTATTTT. Encoded protein: CASIPDKNRGDTQYF.

With respect to this clonotype: A much larger clone differs by one base, so this may be a read error. V is TRBV6-2 or TRBV6-3 and J is TRBJ1-2; D not certain. The CDR3 has 15 amino acids. V was trimmed by 5 bases and J by 4 bases, leaving 17 bases between them. CDR1 is MNHEY and CDR2 is SVGEGT in the germline V gene. This chain's CDR3 is CASSATEQGGYGYTF. The DNA of the CDR3 is TGTGCCAGCAGTGCAACAGAGCAAGGCGGCTATGGCTACACCTTC.

A single count supports this clonotype. Possible read error: a much larger clone is one base away. The chain combines TRBV6-2 or TRBV6-3 with TRBJ1-3, with D possibly being TRBD1 (5 bases). The germline CDR1 and CDR2 sequences are MNHEY and SVGEGT. This CDR3 has 13 residues. The CDR3 coding sequence is TGTTCCAGCAGCGGACACTCTGGAAACACCATACATTTT. It is translated as CSSSGHSGNTIHF.

This clonotype was seen many times. The chain uses TRBV4-1 and TRBJ2-7, with 9 bases that match TRBD2. CDR1 and CDR2 (germline): MGHRA, YSYEKL. The CDR3 is made up of 15 amino acids. V was clipped by 4 bases and J by 0 bases; unmatched bases: 4. In nucleotides, the CDR3 is TGCGCCAGCAGCCGGAATAGCGGGAGCTCCTACGAGCAGTACTTC. Residues: CASSRNSGSSYEQYF.

This clonotype has ten or more counts. The CDR3 DNA is TGTGCCACCAGCAGGGCCGGGACGCCAGGGGAGACCCAGTACTTC. Translation gives CATSRAGTPGETQYF. The V call is TRBV15, the J call TRBJ2-5; D possibly matches TRBD1 or TRBD2 (5 bases each). The CDR3 is 15 residues long. V lost 3 bases, J lost 5 bases, and 16 bases lay in between. Per germline, CDR1 LNHNV and CDR2 YYDKDF (reference sequence).

The rearrangement uses TRBV20-1 and TRBJ1-6; possibly TRBD1 for D (5 bases). V lost 5 bases, J lost 0 bases, and 8 bases lay in between. Germline V CDR1 and CDR2: DFQATT, SNEGSKA (reference sequence). The CDR3 is 14 residues long. In DNA form, the CDR3 reads TGCAGTGCTTGGGGCTCCTCCTATAATTCACCCCTCCACTTT. Its protein product is CSAWGSSYNSPLHF.

Details on this clonotype: A far more abundant clone sits one base away, making this likely a read error. The rearrangement links TRBV7-2 to TRBJ1-1; D remains ambiguous. Germline V gives CDR1 SGHTA, CDR2 FQGNSA. The CDR3 contains 15 residues. Trimming took off 5 bases at V and 4 bases at J, with 17 bases between the two ends. As DNA, the CDR3 is TGTGCCAGCAGCCCCCTTGCGATGGTCAGCACTGAAGCTTTCTTT. Protein product: CASSPLAMVSTEAFF.

This clonotype showed up many times. This chain connects TRBV3-2 to TRBJ2-7; the table's D call TRBD1 went unverified against the DNA. TRBV3-2 is noted as a pseudogene. This CDR3 contains 17 residues. The CDR3 sequence is CASSQEVDRGSSYEQYF. In DNA, the CDR3 is TGTGCCAGCAGCCAAGAGGTCGACAGGGGTAGCTCCTACGAGCAGTACTTC.

Details on this clonotype: An end of the junction does not agree with germline; a read error may underlie this. The chain carries TRBV12-3 or TRBV12-4 and TRBJ2-7; TRBD2 is a possible D gene (6 bases). This CDR3 has 14 residues. In DNA form, the CDR3 reads TGTGACAGCAGTTTTCGTCGGCGGGACTACGAGCAGTACTTC. Encoded protein: CDSSFRRRDYEQYF.

In this sample, this clonotype turned up many times. V usage is TRBV2 and J usage is TRBJ1-5; 7 bases fit TRBD1. The CDR3 spans 14 residues. Germline loops: CDR1 SNHLY, CDR2 FYNNEI. The junction had 7 bases not matched to a gene; V was cut back by 5 bases and J by 6 bases. As DNA, the CDR3 is TGTGCCAGCAGTCGACAGGGCCCGGGTCAGCCCCAGCATTTT. It encodes CASSRQGPGQPQHF.

This clonotype has ten or more counts. V usage is TRBV7-2 and J usage is TRBJ2-3; D ambiguous. CDR3 length: 11 amino acids. Trimming shortened V by 5 bases and J by 1 base, and 1 base separated the two germline ends. The germline V gene has CDR1 SGHTA and CDR2 FQGNSA. The CDR3 DNA is TGTGCCAGCAGCCGCACAGATACGCAGTATTTT. Amino acid sequence: CASSRTDTQYF.

This clonotype was detected ten times or more. V gene TRBV5-1 combines with J gene TRBJ2-7, with 9 bases that match TRBD2. The CDR3 sequence is 14 residues long. V dropped 3 bases and J dropped 4; count of bases not matched to a gene: 5. CDR1 SGHRS and CDR2 YFSETQ come from the germline V gene. This CDR3 reads CASSSTSGEYEQYF. The CDR3 region has the DNA TGCGCCAGCAGCTCGACTAGCGGAGAATACGAGCAGTACTTC. The whole variable domain, remainder taken from reference TRBV5-1 and TRBJ2-7, is KAGVTQTPRYLIKTRGQQVTLSCSPISGHRSVSWYQQTPGQGLQFLFEYFSETQRNKGNFPGRFSGRQFSNSRSEMNVSTLELGDSALYLCASSSTSGEYEQYFGPGTRLTVT.

This clonotype was counted ten times or more. The V gene is TRBV5-6, the J gene TRBJ1-2, with D perhaps matching TRBD1 (5 bases). Germline CDR1 reads SGHDT; CDR2 reads YYEEEE. This CDR3 has 15 amino acids. Trimming left V 2 bases short and J 2 bases short, with 13 bases between. For the CDR3, the DNA is TGTGCCAGCAGCTTTTTAGAGGACACGAACTATGGCTACACCTTC. Protein sequence: CASSFLEDTNYGYTF.

This clonotype has at least ten counts. The rearrangement joins TRBV29-1 to TRBJ2-7, with TRBD1 matching over 10 bases. Germline CDR1 reads SQVTM; CDR2 reads ANQGSEA. CDR3 length equals 17 residues. The junction had 14 bases not matched to a gene; V was cut back by 3 bases and J by 3 bases. CDR3 DNA: TGCAGCGTTGACCGGGACAGGGGTAGGTCAGTCCTCTACGAGCAGTACTTC. Translation gives CSVDRDRGRSVLYEQYF.

This clonotype came up once. Mismatch with germline at one junction end may stem from a read error. The chain uses TRBV9 and TRBJ2-1; 9 positions agree with TRBD2. The CDR3 runs 13 residues. Germline CDR1 and CDR2: SGDLS and YYNGEE. CDR3 nucleotides: TGTGCCAGTAGCGGGAGTTTTGTGAATGAGCAGTTCTTC. It is translated as CASSGSFVNEQFF.

Turning to this clonotype: As the CDR3 is not closed by the conserved phenylalanine or tryptophan, this likely results from a read error. V and J are TRBV11-2 and TRBJ2-1, with TRBD2 matching over 11 bases. This CDR3 is built from 16 residues. Germline lookup yields CDR1 SGHAT and CDR2 FQNNGV. Trimming at V came to 5 bases and at J to 4 bases, leaving 7 bases not matched to a gene. The CDR3 nucleotides read TGTGCCAGCAGCCCAGCTGGGACTAGCGGTTACAATGAGCAGTTCTCC. Encoded protein: CASSPAGTSGYNEQFS.